Below, 23 T cell receptor delta chains from the same sample are listed, as sequenced in a study of γδ T cells in repeated Plasmodium falciparum infection. TCRdb processed the multiplex PCR reads again with the CATT caller. This sample has 70,000 to 95,000 delta-chain clones, with roughly 1.4% found just once. Vgamma9/Vdelta2+ and Vdelta2-negative gammadelta T cells were flow-sorted from PBMC for bulk sequencing. Sequenced sample: gamma-delta T cells from blood. These receptors all come from a pool of human donors (malaria-infected and uninfected, not separated).

This clone was observed many times. A single base is all that separates this from a far larger clone, so a read error is likely. Different DNA sequences within this sample yield the same CDR3. The rearrangement links TRDV2 to TRDJ3; 13 bases line up with TRDD3. Assignment of the J gene here rests on matching the DNA to germline, because TCRdb gives none. The CDR3 sequence is 19 residues long. Germline V lookup: CDR1 GEAIGNYY, CDR2 EKD. The chain's CDR3 is CACVPVLGDTGWDTRQMFF. CDR3 nucleotides: TGCGCCTGTGTCCCCGTACTGGGGGATACGGGCTGGGACACCCGACAGATGTTTTTC.

This clone was observed a few times. This may stem from a read error, because a much larger clone lies one nucleotide away. Called V gene: TRDV1; the J gene was not called; the DNA was not used to check the table's D call, TRDD3. The CDR3 totals 20 residues. The germline CDR1 and CDR2 sequences are TSWWSYY and QGS. CDR3 residues: CALGELIVTGGYLYTDKLIF. For the CDR3, the DNA is TGTGCTCTTGGGGAACTAATAGTCACTGGGGGATACCTGTACACCGATAAACTTATCTTT.

About this clone itself: TCRdb has a much larger clone's protein, which differs at residue 3 from the translation of this DNA, likely because of a read error; what is shown is the protein translated from the DNA. V and J are TRDV2 and TRDJ3; 8 bases map to TRDD3. TCRdb carries no J gene annotation; the J gene was assigned here by matching the DNA with germline. CDR1 and CDR2 from the germline V gene are GEAIGNYY and EKD. This CDR3 is 20 amino acids long. CDR3 sequence reads: CARDTVTGGESSWDTRQMFF. The CDR3 coding sequence is TGTGCCCGTGACACCGTGACTGGGGGGGAGAGCTCCTGGGACACCCGACAGATGTTTTTC.

Only a few counts were recorded for this clone. A far larger clone is a single base away, which makes a read error likely. The same CDR3 can be traced to other DNA sequences in this sample. This chain links TRDV2 with TRDJ1, with a weak D call TRDD3 (5 bases). Because TCRdb records no J gene, it was assigned here through a match of the DNA to germline. There are 16 residues in the CDR3. Germline loops: CDR1 GEAIGNYY, CDR2 EKD. The CDR3, as DNA: TGTGCCTGTGATACCGACAAGGGGAGCGACACTGATAAACTCATCTTT. Translation: CACDTDKGSDTDKLIF.

To note about this clone: TCRdb shows a much larger clone's protein in place of this DNA's translation, and the two differ at residue 8, likely through a read error; the protein shown is translated from the DNA. V and J are TRDV1 and TRDJ4; 7 positions match TRDD3. The CDR3 spans 19 residues. From germline, CDR1 is TSWWSYY and CDR2 QGS. Germline trimming cut 2 bases from V and 0 bases from J; bases unmatched to any gene: 18. This CDR3 reads CALGEESSTVGGRTRPLIF. DNA of the CDR3: TGTGCTCTTGGGGAAGAAAGTTCTACCGTTGGGGGAAGGACCAGACCCCTGATCTTT.

Remarks on this clone: The protein that TCRdb holds for this DNA derives from a much larger clone and differs from the translated DNA at residue 4, which likely indicates a read error; the protein shown here is translated from the DNA. The chain carries TRDV1 and TRDJ1, with D tentatively TRDD3 (6 bases). The CDR3 has 16 residues. Germline loops: CDR1 TSWWSYY, CDR2 QGS. The CDR3 DNA follows: TGTGCTCTTGAGGAACTAGGACACCGGGGGAGCGATAAACTCATCTTT. Translating it yields CALEELGHRGSDKLIF.

V is TRDV1 and J is TRDJ3; weak D call: TRDD2 (6 bases). TCRdb records no J gene; here it was assigned by comparing the DNA to germline. The CDR3 contains 21 residues. With 0 bases removed from V and 1 base from J, the gap between germline ends came to 19 bases. Germline CDR1 and CDR2: TSWWSYY and QGS. CDR3 DNA: TGTGCTCTTGGGGAACTCTGGGCGCCTTCCGTGAAATCCTGGGACACCCGACAGATGTTTTTC. Encoded protein: CALGELWAPSVKSWDTRQMFF.

This clone was counted a few times. This DNA translates differently at residue 6 from the TCRdb protein, which is that of a much larger clone; a read error is likely, and the protein shown is the DNA's own translation. V usage is TRDV1 and J usage is TRDJ1, with D possibly TRDD3 on 8 matching bases. The J gene, not given by TCRdb, was assigned here from a germline match of the nucleotide sequence. From germline, CDR1 is TSWWSYY and CDR2 QGS. CDR3 length equals 21 residues. V lost 1 base to trimming and J lost 2 bases, with 29 bases between them. As DNA, the CDR3 is TGTGCTCTTGGGGAACAACGTTCCTACTGGGGTGGGGGATTAGGTACCGATAAACTCATCTTT. This gives the protein CALGEQRSYWGGGLGTDKLIF.

As concerns this clone: The protein TCRdb lists belongs to a much larger clone and differs from this DNA's translation at residue 4, which points to a read error; the protein shown is made from the DNA. The genes are TRDV3 and TRDJ1, with 8 bases that match TRDD3. TCRdb lists no J gene, so it was determined here by aligning the DNA to germline. In germline, CDR1 is TVYSNPD, CDR2 GDNSRS (reference sequence). The CDR3 has 16 amino acids. V was clipped by 2 bases and J by 0 bases; unmatched bases: 11. The CDR3 DNA is TGTGCCTTTTCCGGGATACGCACCTCGTACACCGATAAACTCATCTTT. Translating gives CAFSGIRTSYTDKLIF.

This clone was counted at least ten times. The mismatch at residue 17 between this DNA's translation and the TCRdb protein of a much larger clone likely reflects a read error; the protein shown is translated from the DNA. No J gene was assigned, while the V gene was called as TRDV2. Per the germline V gene, CDR1 is GEAIGNYY and CDR2 is EKD. The CDR3 runs to 19 residues. The CDR3 reads CACDTAGGPSSWDTRQVFF. For the CDR3, the DNA is TGTGCCTGTGACACCGCGGGGGGCCCAAGCTCCTGGGACACCCGACAGGTGTTTTTC.

About this clone: The protein in TCRdb stems from a much larger clone and differs at residue 20 from this DNA's translation, likely a read error; here the protein is translated from the DNA. The J gene went uncalled, whereas the V gene is TRDV3; TRDD3 reflects the table's D call only, with no check against the DNA. The CDR3 runs 21 residues. The germline V gene has CDR1 TVYSNPD and CDR2 GDNSRS (reference sequence). The chain's CDR3 is CAFKSAAATGGYRGYTDKLTF. The CDR3 nucleotides are TGTGCCTTTAAATCGGCGGCGGCGACTGGGGGATACAGGGGGTACACCGATAAACTCACCTTT.

Of note for this clone: It differs at one base from a far larger clone, so likely a read error. This sample also contains other DNA sequences that code for the same CDR3. The chain couples TRDV2 to TRDJ3; 7 bases are a match to TRDD3. TCRdb leaves out the J gene; it was filled in here by matching the DNA to germline. This CDR3 contains 20 residues. V shed 7 bases, J shed 1 base, and the junction held 18 bases outside the gene matches. CDR1 is GEAIGNYY, CDR2 EKD, per germline. CDR3 loop: CACDPAGTIGGSWDTRQMFF. The DNA for the CDR3 is TGTGCCTGCGACCCCGCCGGGACGATTGGGGGATCCTGGGACACCCGACAGATGTTTTTC.

With respect to this clone: This probably arose from a read error, given a far larger clone one base away. Other DNA sequences from this sample encode an identical CDR3 as well. DNA of the CDR3: TGTGCCCTTGGGGAAATGGGTCTTCGTCATCTACCCCAAAATACCTTCGGCGATAAACTCATCTTT. This gives the protein CALGEMGLRHLPQNTFGDKLIF. V gene TRDV1 combines with J gene TRDJ1; D is tentatively TRDD1, TRDD2 or TRDD3 (5 bases each). TCRdb gives no J gene; it was assigned here by matching the DNA to germline. CDR3 length: 22 amino acids. Germline V gene lookup returns CDR1 TSWWSYY and CDR2 QGS.

As concerns this clone: Only one base separates this from a far larger clonotype, so it likely reflects a read error. Other DNA sequences of this sample code for an identical CDR3. This chain connects TRDV1 to TRDJ1; a weak D match, TRDD3 (6 bases). Assignment of the J gene here rests on matching the DNA to germline, because TCRdb gives none. Germline assignment: CDR1 TSWWSYY and CDR2 QGS. This CDR3 is built from 19 residues. In nucleotides, the CDR3 is TGCGCTCTTGGGGTTGCGATACGTAAAACCAACCCGTACACCGATAAACTCATCTTT. Translating it yields CALGVAIRKTNPYTDKLIF.

This clone was observed at least ten times. This rearrangement joins TRDV1 to TRDJ1; 12 bases line up with TRDD3. The germline gives CDR1 TSWWSYY, CDR2 QGS. V dropped 5 bases and J dropped 0; count of bases not matched to a gene: 13. The CDR3 contains 19 residues. CDR3 nucleotides: TGTGCTCTTGGGAGATCGGGTACTGGGGGATACCGGTACACCGATAAACTCATCTTT. This gives the protein CALGRSGTGGYRYTDKLIF.

As concerns this clone: The protein held in TCRdb is that of a much larger clone and does not match this DNA's translation at residue 18, likely because of a read error; the protein shown is translated from the DNA. The genes are TRDV1 and TRDJ1; the match to TRDD2 covers 7 bases. CDR3 length: 19 amino acids. Germline V gives CDR1 TSWWSYY, CDR2 QGS. The CDR3 here is CALGELPAFLSPYTDKLTF. The CDR3, as DNA: TGTGCTCTTGGGGAACTTCCGGCCTTCCTTTCCCCATACACCGATAAACTCACCTTT.

With respect to this clone: With a far larger clone one base away, a read error is the likely cause. Other DNA sequences in this sample translate to the same CDR3. CDR3 residues: CACDRTGDRQSSWDTRQMFF. The DNA of the CDR3 is TGTGCCTGTGACCGTACTGGGGACCGGCAAAGCTCCTGGGACACCCGACAGATGTTTTTC. V and J are TRDV2 and TRDJ3, with TRDD3 matching over 7 bases. TCRdb offers no J gene call, so here the DNA was matched to germline to obtain one. Germline V CDR1 and CDR2: GEAIGNYY, EKD. The CDR3 sequence is 20 residues long. The trim removed 3 bases at V and 0 bases at J, leaving 13 bases unmatched.

Of note for this clone: Translating this DNA gives a protein that differs at residue 14 from the TCRdb one, which belongs to a much larger clone; a read error is likely, and the protein shown is this translation. The chain carries TRDV1 and TRDJ1; 9 nucleotides line up with TRDD2. Assignment of the J gene here rests on matching the DNA to germline, because TCRdb gives none. The CDR3 extends over 26 amino acids. The junction had 39 bases not matched to a gene; V was cut back by 5 bases and J by 2 bases. Germline CDR1 reads TSWWSYY; CDR2 reads QGS. The CDR3 sequence: CALGNNPPSYLIWRIRENGETDKLIF. CDR3 DNA: TGTGCTCTTGGGAACAACCCGCCTTCCTACCTAATCTGGAGGATACGCGAGAATGGGGAAACCGATAAACTCATCTTT.

This clone was detected a few times. A read error is likely here: a far larger clone is one base away. This sample includes further DNA sequences coding for the same CDR3. The rearrangement joins TRDV1 to TRDJ1, with 8 bases matching TRDD3. Since TCRdb gives no J gene, matching the DNA to germline was used here to assign it. The ends lost 9 bases at V and 1 base at J; junction bases unmatched: 13. Germline CDR1 reads TSWWSYY; CDR2 reads QGS. The CDR3 contains 16 residues. In DNA form, the CDR3 reads TGTGCTCTCAGGAAATGGGGGATTTATGGCACCGATAAACTCATCTTT. It codes for CALRKWGIYGTDKLIF.

This clone was observed many times. A much bigger clone sits one base away, suggesting this may be a read error. Other DNA sequences in this specimen translate into the identical CDR3. The gene calls are TRDV1 and TRDJ1; no definite D call. Germline loops: CDR1 TSWWSYY, CDR2 QGS. The CDR3 contains 22 residues. Trimming took 1 base from V and 5 from J, leaving 35 bases between them. The CDR3 DNA is TGTGCTCTTGGGGAACGGTGCCCCCAAAAGTGGGTGACACGAGGGGCCCCAGATAAACTCATCTTT. This codes for CALGERCPQKWVTRGAPDKLIF.

The sample holds many counts of this clone. The genes are TRDV1 and TRDJ1; 11 bases are shared with TRDD3. TCRdb offers no J gene call, so here the DNA was matched to germline to obtain one. V lost 5 bases and J lost 1; bases outside the gene matches: 33. The CDR3 covers 25 residues. Germline assignment: CDR1 TSWWSYY and CDR2 QGS. Written as DNA, the CDR3 is TGTGCTCTTGGGAACTTTGGTTGGGGGATACGCGTAGATTGTCTAGGGCCGCATTTCACCGATAAACTCATCTTT. This gives the protein CALGNFGWGIRVDCLGPHFTDKLIF.

Comment on this clone: This may be a read error: a much more frequent sequence differs by one nucleotide. The CDR3 sequence is CALGELGLGTDKLIF. CDR3 DNA: TGTGCTCTTGGGGAGCTAGGTCTGGGGACCGATAAACTCATCTTT. The chain employs TRDV1 and TRDJ1; possible D gene TRDD3, 6 bases. The J gene, left out of TCRdb, was set here by checking the DNA against germline. With 3 bases removed from V and 2 bases from J, the gap between germline ends came to 13 bases. In germline, CDR1 is TSWWSYY, CDR2 QGS. This CDR3 is built from 15 residues.

As to this clone: A single base is all that separates this from a far larger clone, so a read error is likely. The genes are TRDV1 and TRDJ1; 7 bases are a match to TRDD2. TCRdb leaves out the J gene; it was filled in here by matching the DNA to germline. This CDR3 has 19 amino acids. Germline V gives CDR1 TSWWSYY, CDR2 QGS. V was pared by 3 bases and J by 4 bases, with 20 bases of the junction left unmatched. CDR3 protein: CALGEGYSYLYPQRDKLIF. As DNA, the CDR3 is TGTGCTCTTGGGGAGGGCTATTCCTACCTTTACCCGCAACGCGATAAACTCATCTTT.